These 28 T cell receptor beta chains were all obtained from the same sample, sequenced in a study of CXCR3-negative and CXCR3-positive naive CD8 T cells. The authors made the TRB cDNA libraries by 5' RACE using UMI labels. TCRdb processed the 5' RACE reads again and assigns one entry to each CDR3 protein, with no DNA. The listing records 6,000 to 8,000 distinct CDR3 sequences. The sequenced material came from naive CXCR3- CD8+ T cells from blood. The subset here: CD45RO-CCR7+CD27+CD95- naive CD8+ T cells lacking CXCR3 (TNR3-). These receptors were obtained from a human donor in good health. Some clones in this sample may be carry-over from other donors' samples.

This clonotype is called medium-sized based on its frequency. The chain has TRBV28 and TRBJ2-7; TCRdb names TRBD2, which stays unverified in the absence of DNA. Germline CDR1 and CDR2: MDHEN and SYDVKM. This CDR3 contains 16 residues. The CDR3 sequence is CASSFGSSAYSYEQYF.

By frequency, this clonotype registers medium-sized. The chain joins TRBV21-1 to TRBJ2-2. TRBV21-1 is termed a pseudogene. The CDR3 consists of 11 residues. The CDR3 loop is CASRVLGGLFF.

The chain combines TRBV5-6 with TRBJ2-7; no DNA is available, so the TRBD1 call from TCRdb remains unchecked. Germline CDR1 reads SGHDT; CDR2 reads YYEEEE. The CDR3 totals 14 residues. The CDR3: CASSSRDRTYEQYF.

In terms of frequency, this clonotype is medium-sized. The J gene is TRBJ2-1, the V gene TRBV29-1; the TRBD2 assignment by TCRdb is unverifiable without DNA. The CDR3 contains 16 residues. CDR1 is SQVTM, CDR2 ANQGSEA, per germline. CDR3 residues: CSAVEGAGGFYNEQFF.

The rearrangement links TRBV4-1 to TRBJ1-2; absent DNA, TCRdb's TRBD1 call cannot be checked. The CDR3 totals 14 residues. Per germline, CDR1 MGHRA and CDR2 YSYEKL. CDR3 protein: CASSQDTRVDGYTF.

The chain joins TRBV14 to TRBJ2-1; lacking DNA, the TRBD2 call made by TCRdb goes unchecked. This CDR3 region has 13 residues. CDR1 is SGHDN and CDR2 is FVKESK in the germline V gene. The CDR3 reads CASSQGLAGEKFF.

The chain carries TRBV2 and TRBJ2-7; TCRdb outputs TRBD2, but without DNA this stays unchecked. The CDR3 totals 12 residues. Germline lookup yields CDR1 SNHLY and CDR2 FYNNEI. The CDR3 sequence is CAEGTSFYEQYF.

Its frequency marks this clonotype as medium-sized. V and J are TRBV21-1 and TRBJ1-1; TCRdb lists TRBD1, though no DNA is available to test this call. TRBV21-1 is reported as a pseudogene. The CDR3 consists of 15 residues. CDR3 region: CASTPPRERNTEAFF.

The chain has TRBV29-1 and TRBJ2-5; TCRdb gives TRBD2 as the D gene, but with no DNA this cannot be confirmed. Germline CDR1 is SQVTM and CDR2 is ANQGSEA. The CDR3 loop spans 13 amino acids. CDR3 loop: CSAIGTMAGTQYF.

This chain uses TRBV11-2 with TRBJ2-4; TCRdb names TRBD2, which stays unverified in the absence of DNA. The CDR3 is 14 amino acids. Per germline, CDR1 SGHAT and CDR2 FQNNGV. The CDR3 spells CASSLRDYKNIQYF.

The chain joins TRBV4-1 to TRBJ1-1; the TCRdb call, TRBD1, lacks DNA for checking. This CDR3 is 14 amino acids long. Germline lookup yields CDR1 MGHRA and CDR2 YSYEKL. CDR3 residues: CASSQEGGNTEAFF.

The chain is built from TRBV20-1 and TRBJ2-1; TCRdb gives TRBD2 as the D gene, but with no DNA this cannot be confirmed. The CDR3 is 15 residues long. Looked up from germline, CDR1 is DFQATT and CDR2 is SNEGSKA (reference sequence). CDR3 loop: CSARALALTYNEQFF.

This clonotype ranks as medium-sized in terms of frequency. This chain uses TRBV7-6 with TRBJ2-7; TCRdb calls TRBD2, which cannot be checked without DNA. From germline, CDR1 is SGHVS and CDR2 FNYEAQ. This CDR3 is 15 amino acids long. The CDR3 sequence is CASSLLRERPYEQYF.

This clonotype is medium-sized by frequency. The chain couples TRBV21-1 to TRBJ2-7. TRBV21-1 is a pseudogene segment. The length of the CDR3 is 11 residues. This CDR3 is CASSCRPEQYF.

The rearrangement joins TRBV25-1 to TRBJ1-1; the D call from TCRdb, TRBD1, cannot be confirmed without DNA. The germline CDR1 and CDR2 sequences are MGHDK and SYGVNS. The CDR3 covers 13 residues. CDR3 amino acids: CASRTGVVTEAFF.

This CDR3 is CSVPGGANYGYTF. The chain is built from TRBV29-1 and TRBJ1-2; TCRdb gives TRBD1 as the D gene, but with no DNA this cannot be confirmed. The CDR3 consists of 13 residues. The germline CDR1 and CDR2 sequences are SQVTM and ANQGSEA.

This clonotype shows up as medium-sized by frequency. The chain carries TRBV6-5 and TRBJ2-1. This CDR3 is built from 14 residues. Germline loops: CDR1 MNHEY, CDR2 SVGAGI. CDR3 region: CASSYSMFDNEQFF.

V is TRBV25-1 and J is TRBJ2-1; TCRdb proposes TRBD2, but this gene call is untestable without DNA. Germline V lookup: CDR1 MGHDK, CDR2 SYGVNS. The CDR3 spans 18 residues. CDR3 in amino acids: CASSEYGLGLLPYNEQFF.

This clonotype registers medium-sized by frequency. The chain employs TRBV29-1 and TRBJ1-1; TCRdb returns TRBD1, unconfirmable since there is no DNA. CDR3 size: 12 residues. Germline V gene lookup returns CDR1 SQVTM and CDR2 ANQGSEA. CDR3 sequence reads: CSDRTGGREAFF. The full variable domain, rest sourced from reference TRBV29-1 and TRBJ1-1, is SAVISQKPSRDICQRGTSLTIQCQVDSQVTMMFWYRQQPGQSLTLIATANQGSEATYESGFVIDKFPISRPNLTFSTLTVSNMSPEDSSIYLCSDRTGGREAFFGQGTRLTVV.

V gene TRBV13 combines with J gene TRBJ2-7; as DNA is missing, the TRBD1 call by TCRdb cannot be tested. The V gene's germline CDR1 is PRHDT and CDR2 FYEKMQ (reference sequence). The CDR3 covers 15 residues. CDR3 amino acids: CASSSGDLISYEQYF.

The CDR3 sequence is CASSYFEGQGSSYEQYF. The gene calls are TRBV6-5 and TRBJ2-7; with no DNA, the TCRdb D assignment of TRBD1 cannot be verified. The CDR3 is made up of 17 amino acids. CDR1 and CDR2 from the germline V gene are MNHEY and SVGAGI.

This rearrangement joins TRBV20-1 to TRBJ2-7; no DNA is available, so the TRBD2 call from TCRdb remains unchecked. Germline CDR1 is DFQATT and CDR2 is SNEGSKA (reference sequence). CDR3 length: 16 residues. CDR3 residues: CSALRTSGRELYEQYF.

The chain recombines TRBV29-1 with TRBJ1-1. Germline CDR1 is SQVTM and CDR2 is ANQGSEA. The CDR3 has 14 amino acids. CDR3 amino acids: CSVVVRPSNTEAFF.

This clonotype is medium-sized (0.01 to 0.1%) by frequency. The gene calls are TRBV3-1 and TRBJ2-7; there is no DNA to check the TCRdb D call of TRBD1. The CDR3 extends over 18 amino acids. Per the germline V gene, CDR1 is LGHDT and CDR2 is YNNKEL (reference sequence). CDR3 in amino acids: CASRPESETGDQSYEQYF.

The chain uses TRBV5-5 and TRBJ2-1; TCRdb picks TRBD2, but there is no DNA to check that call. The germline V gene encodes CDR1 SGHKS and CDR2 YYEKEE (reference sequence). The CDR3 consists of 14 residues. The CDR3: CASSLGPSMNEQFF.

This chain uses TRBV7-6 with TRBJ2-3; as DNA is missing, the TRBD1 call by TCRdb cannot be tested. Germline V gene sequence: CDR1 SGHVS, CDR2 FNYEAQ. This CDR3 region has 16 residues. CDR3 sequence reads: CASSPSPDRGTDTQYF.

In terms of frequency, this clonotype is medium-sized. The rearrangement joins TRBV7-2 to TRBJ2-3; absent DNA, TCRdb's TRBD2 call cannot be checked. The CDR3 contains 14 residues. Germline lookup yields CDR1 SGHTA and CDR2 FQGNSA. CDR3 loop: CASSLAPGSATQYF.

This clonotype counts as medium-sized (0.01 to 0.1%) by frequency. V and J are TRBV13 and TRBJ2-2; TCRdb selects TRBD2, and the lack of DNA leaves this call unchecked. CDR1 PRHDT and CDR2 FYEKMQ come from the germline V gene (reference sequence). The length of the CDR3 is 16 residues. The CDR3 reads CASSLPRRETGGELFF.